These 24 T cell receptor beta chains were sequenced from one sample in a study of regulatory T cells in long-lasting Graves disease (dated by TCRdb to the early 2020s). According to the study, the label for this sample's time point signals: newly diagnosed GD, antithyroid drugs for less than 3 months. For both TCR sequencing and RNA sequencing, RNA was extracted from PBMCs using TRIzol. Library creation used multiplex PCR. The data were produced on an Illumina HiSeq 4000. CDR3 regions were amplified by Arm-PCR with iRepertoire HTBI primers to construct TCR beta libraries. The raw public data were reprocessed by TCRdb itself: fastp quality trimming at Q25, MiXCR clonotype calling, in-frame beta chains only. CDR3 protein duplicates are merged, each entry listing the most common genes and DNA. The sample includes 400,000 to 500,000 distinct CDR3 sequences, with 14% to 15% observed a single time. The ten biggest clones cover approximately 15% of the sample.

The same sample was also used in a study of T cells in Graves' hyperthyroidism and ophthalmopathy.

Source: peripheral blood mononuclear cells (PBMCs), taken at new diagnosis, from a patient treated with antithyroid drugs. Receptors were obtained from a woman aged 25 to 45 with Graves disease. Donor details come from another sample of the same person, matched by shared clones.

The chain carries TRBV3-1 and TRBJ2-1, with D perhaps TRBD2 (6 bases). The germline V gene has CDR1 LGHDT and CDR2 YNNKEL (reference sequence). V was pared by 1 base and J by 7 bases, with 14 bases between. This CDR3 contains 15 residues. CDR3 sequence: CASSQARDSFNEQFF. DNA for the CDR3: TGTGCCAGCAGCCAAGCACGGGACTCTTTTAATGAGCAGTTCTTC.

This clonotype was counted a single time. CDR3 residues: CASKGSDGADTQYF. For the CDR3, the DNA is TGTGCCAGCAAGGGATCCGACGGGGCAGATACGCAGTATTTT. This rearrangement joins TRBV9 to TRBJ2-3, with D possibly TRBD2 on 5 matching bases. The CDR3 contains 14 residues. The germline gives CDR1 SGDLS, CDR2 YYNGEE. Trimming removed 6 bases from V and 4 bases from J, with 15 bases in between.

Here the CDR3 DNA reads TGTGCCAGCAGCGTAGGAGTGGAACTAGCGGGATTGGGTGAGCAGTTCTTC. Its translation: CASSVGVELAGLGEQFF. This chain uses TRBV9 with TRBJ2-1; 10 bases map to TRBD2. Unmatched junction bases numbered 12, after V lost 0 bases and J lost 9 bases. The germline V gene has CDR1 SGDLS and CDR2 YYNGEE. There are 17 residues in the CDR3.

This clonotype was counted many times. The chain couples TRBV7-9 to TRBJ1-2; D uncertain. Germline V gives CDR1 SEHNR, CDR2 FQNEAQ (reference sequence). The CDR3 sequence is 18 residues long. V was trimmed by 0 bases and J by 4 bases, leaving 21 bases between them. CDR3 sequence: CASSLAEMTAWAGYGYTF. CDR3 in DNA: TGTGCCAGCAGCTTAGCGGAAATGACGGCTTGGGCTGGCTATGGCTACACCTTC.

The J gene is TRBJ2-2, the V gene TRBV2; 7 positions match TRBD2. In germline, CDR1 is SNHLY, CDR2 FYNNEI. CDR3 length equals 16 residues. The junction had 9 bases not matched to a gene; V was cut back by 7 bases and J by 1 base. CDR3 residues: CASINPSGENTGELFF. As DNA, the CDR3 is TGTGCCAGCATCAATCCGAGCGGGGAGAACACCGGGGAGCTGTTTTTT.

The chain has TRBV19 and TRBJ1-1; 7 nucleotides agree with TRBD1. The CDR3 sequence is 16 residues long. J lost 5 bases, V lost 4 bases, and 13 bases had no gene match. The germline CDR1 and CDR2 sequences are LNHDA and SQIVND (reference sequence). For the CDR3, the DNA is TGTGCCAGTAGTAGAAAGACAGGGACGGCCTTTACTGAAGCTTTCTTT. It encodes CASSRKTGTAFTEAFF.

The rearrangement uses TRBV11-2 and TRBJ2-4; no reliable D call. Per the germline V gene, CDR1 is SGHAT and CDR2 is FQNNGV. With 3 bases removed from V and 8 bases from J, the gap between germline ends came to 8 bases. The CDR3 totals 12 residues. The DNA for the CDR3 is TGTGCCAGCAGCTTGTCCCGAGACATTCAGTACTTC. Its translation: CASSLSRDIQYF.

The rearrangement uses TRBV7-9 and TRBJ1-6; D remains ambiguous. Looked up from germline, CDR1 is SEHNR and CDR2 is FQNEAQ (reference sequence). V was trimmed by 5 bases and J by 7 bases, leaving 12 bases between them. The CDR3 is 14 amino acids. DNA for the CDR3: TGTGCCAGCAGCCCAGGAGGGCGGAATTCACCCCTCCACTTT. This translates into CASSPGGRNSPLHF.

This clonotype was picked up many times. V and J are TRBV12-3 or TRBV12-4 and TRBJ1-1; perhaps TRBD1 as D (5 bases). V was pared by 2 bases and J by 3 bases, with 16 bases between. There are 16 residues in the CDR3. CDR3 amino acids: CASSLMGGGGDTEAFF. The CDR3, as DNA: TGTGCCAGCAGTTTAATGGGGGGGGGTGGGGACACTGAAGCTTTCTTT.

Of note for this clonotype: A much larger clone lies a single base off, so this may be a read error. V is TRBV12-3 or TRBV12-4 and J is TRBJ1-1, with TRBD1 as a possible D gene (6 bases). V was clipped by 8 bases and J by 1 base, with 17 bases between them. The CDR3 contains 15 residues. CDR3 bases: TGTGCCAGCGGCCTCCGGGGGGGCGGGAACACTGAAGCTTTCTTT. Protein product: CASGLRGGGNTEAFF.

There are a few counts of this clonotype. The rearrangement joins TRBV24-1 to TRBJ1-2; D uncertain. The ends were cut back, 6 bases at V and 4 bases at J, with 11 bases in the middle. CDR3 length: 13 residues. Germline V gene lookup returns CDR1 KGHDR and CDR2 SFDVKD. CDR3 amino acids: CATSSGFVYGYTF. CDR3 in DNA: TGTGCCACCAGTTCCGGATTCGTCTATGGCTACACCTTC.

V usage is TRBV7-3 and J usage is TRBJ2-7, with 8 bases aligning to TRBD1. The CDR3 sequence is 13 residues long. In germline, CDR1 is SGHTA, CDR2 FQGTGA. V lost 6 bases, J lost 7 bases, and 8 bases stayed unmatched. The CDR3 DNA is TGTGCCAGCAGACCCGGACAGGGTGAAGAGCAGTACTTC. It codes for CASRPGQGEEQYF.

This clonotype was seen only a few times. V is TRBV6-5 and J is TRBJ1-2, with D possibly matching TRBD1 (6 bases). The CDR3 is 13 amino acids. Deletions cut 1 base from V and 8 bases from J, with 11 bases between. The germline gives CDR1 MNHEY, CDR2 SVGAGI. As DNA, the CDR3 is TGTGCCAGCAGTTACTGGCGGACAGACGGCTACACCTTC. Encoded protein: CASSYWRTDGYTF.

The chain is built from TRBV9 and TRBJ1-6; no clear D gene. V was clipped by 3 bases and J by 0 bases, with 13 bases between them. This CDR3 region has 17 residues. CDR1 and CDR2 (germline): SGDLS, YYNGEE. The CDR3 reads CASSESPESSYNSPLHF. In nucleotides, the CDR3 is TGTGCCAGCAGCGAGTCCCCAGAAAGCTCCTATAATTCACCCCTCCACTTT.

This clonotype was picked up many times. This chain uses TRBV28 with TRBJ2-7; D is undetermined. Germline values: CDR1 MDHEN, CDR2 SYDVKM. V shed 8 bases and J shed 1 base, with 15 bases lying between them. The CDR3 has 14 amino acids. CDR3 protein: CASSPMAVSYEQYF. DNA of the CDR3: TGTGCCAGCTCCCCCATGGCAGTTTCCTACGAGCAGTACTTC.

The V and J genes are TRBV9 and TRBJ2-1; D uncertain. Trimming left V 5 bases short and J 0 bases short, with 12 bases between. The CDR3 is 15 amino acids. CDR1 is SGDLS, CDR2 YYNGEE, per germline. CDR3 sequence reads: CASSGVDDSYNEQFF. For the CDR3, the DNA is TGTGCCAGCAGTGGTGTGGATGACTCCTACAATGAGCAGTTCTTC.

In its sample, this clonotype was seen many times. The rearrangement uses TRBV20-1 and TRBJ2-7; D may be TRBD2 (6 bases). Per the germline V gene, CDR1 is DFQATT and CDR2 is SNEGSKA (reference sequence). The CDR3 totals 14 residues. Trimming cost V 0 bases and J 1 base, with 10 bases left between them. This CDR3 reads CSARDLAASYEQYF. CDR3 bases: TGCAGTGCTAGAGATTTAGCGGCTTCCTACGAGCAGTACTTC.

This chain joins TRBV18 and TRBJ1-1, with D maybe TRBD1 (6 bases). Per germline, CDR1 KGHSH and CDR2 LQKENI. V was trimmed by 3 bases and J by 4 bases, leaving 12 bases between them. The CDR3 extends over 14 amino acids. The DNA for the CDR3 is TGTGCCAGCTCACCTCTACAGGGAAGCACTGAAGCTTTCTTT. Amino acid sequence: CASSPLQGSTEAFF.

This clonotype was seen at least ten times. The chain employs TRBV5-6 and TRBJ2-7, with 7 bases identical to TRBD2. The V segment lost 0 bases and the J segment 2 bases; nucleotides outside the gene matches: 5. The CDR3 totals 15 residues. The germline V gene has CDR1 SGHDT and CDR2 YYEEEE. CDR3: CASSLASGLPYEQYF. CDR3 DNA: TGTGCCAGCAGCTTGGCTAGCGGTCTCCCCTACGAGCAGTACTTC.

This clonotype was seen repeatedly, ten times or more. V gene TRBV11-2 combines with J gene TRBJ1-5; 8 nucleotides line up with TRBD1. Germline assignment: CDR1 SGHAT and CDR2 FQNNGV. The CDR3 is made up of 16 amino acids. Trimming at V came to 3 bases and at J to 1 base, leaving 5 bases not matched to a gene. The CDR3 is CASSLMGQDSNQPQHF. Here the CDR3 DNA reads TGTGCCAGCAGCTTGATGGGACAGGACAGCAATCAGCCCCAGCATTTT.

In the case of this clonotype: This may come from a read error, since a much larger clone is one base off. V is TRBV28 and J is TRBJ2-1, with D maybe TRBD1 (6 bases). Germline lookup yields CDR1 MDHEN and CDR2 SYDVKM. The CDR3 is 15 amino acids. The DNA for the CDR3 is TGTGCCAGCAGTTCCCGACAGGTTTCCTACGATGAGCAGTTCTTC. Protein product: CASSSRQVSYDEQFF.

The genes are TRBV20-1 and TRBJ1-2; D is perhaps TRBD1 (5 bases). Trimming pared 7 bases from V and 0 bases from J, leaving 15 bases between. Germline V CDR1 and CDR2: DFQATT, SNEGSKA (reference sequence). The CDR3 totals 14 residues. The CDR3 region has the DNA TGCAGTGTCGTGGGACTGAGGTCTAACTATGGCTACACCTTC. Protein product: CSVVGLRSNYGYTF.

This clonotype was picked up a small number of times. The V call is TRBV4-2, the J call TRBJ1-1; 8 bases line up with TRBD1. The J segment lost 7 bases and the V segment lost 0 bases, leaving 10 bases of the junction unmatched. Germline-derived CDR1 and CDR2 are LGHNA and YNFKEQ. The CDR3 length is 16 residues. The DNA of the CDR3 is TGTGCCAGCAGCCAAGATCTCAACAGGGGGAAAGTTGAAGCTTTCTTT. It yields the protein CASSQDLNRGKVEAFF.

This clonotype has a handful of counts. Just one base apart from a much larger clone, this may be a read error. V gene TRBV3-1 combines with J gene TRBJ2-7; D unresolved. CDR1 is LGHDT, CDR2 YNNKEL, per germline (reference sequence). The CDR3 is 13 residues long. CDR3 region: CASRQNTWNEQYF. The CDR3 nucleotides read TGTGCCAGCCGCCAAAATACATGGAACGAGCAGTACTTC.